These 5 T cell receptor beta chains were all obtained from the same sample, sequenced in a study of shared clonotypes between healthy human individuals. Naivety among CD8 cells was defined by CD45RO negativity and positive CCR7 selection, thereby excluding terminally differentiated effector memory CD45RA+ cells. Clones were read by immunoSEQ multiplex PCR, and TCRdb kept only the in-frame ones, dropping some. The data contain 1.5 million to 2.5 million clones, about 95% of them singletons. Sample: naive CD8+ T cells sorted from blood. The receptor set was obtained from a man between 18 and 35 years old in good health.

The gene calls are TRBV18 and TRBJ1-5; 8 nucleotides line up with TRBD1. The CDR3 is made up of 14 amino acids. Looked up from germline, CDR1 is KGHSH and CDR2 is LQKENI. Germline trimming cut 3 bases from V and 5 bases from J; bases unmatched to any gene: 3. Here the CDR3 DNA reads TGTGCCAGCTCACCCGGACAGGGACATCAGCCCCAGCATTTT. The encoded protein is CASSPGQGHQPQHF.

The J gene is TRBJ2-7, the V gene TRBV4-3; TRBD2 matches at 9 bases. After removal of 1 base from V and 2 bases from J, the junction contained 6 bases not matched to a gene. The germline V gene has CDR1 LGHNA and CDR2 YSLEER. This CDR3 has 16 residues. The CDR3 sequence is CASSQGLTSGTYEQYF. DNA of the CDR3: TGCGCCAGCAGCCAAGGTCTGACTAGCGGTACCTACGAGCAGTACTTC.

V gene TRBV29-1 combines with J gene TRBJ2-7, with TRBD1 as a possible D gene (6 bases). Germline values: CDR1 SQVTM, CDR2 ANQGSEA. The CDR3 sequence is 11 residues long. V was trimmed by 6 bases and J by 4 bases, leaving 10 bases between them. The chain's CDR3 is CSVVTGYEQYF. The CDR3, as DNA: TGCAGCGTCGTCACAGGGTACGAGCAGTACTTC.

The chain couples TRBV7-9 to TRBJ2-1; D is uncertain. This CDR3 contains 13 residues. Trimming removed 1 base at V and 5 bases at J, with 6 bases between. Germline CDR1 and CDR2: SEHNR and FQNEAQ (reference sequence). In DNA form, the CDR3 reads TGTGCCAGCAGCTTAGTGGCCGACAATGAGCAGTTCTTC. Its translation is CASSLVADNEQFF.

This chain uses TRBV7-9 with TRBJ1-4; 10 bases line up with TRBD1. The J segment lost 7 bases and the V segment lost 1 base, leaving 3 bases of the junction unmatched. The CDR3 sequence is 15 residues long. The germline V gene has CDR1 SEHNR and CDR2 FQNEAQ (reference sequence). The CDR3 is CASSLGGQGREKLFF. CDR3 nucleotides: TGTGCCAGCAGCTTAGGGGGACAGGGGCGTGAAAAACTGTTTTTT. The full variable domain, completed using reference TRBV7-9 and TRBJ1-4, is DTGVSQNPRHKITKRGQNVTFRCDPISEHNRLYWYRQTLGQGPEFLTYFQNEAQLEKSRLLSDRFSAERPKGSFSTLEIQRTEQGDSAMYLCASSLGGQGREKLFFGSGTQLSVL.